This T cell receptor beta chain was found in a study of T cell responses to AZD1222 COVID-19 vaccine. The length of the CDR3 is 16 amino acids, counting both ends. As for this clone: Its antigen is as yet unknown. The DNA is left out, because the CDR3 cannot be placed on it with certainty; the CDR3 is given as TCRdb lists it.

General study results and limits: CD4 TCRs linked to vaccination spanned spike, dominating at 160-218 and 743-854.

Sequenced by immunoSEQ multiplex PCR; TCRdb stores in-frame clones only, minus some. The table includes about 100,000 clones, around 90% detected once. The TCR was taken from an adult in good health. The rearrangement uses TRBV21-1 and TRBJ2-3; the listed D gene, TRBD2, was not tested against the DNA. TRBV21-1 is tagged as a pseudogene. Here the sequenced sample was peripheral blood, taken on day 0 of AZD1222 vaccination. The CDR3 protein is CASSKWASGSTDTQYF.